One T cell receptor beta chain is described in this entry. While infection was still active, Seattle patients were enrolled and then followed longitudinally. Authors' data handling: Estimation of nucleated cell counts was performed using reference gene primer amplification. This table comes from immunoSEQ multiplex PCR, and its TCRdb copy is limited to in-frame clones, with some not included. V, J and clone size reflect that table, while D and trimming were determined from the DNA. This sample carries some 370,000 clones, 80% to 90% of them seen once, and the ten largest clones take less than 11%. Germline assignment: CDR1 SGHTA and CDR2 FQGTGA. J gave up 4 bases and V 5 bases, and 8 bases lay outside the gene matches. This CDR3 has 15 amino acids. The data were obtained in a study of blood T cell repertoires in COVID-19. Across the whole study: The United States, Italy and Spain were the sources of the acute and convalescent COVID-19 samples. The analysed material was cDNA or gDNA that came from T cells, B-cell-depleted T cells, or PBMCs.

The receptor was derived from a woman younger than 45 with COVID-19, enrolled during active disease. The V call is TRBV7-3, the J call TRBJ2-5; TRBD2 matches 9 bases. The sequenced sample was peripheral blood. CDR3 sequence reads: CASSPTGTSIETQYF. In nucleotides, the CDR3 is TGTGCCAGCAGCCCCACCGGGACTAGCATAGAGACCCAGTACTTC.